The source of this TCR beta chain is a study of CD8+ T cells in alopecia areata. Study in general: Tofacitinib was taken orally by treated patients, and the dose was 5 to 10 mg twice daily.

TCR sequencing used cDNA made by reverse transcription of extracted RNA. The data were produced by immunoSEQ multiplex PCR, yet TCRdb's version contains in-frame clones alone and is incomplete. Found here are 150,000 to 200,000 clones, 58% of them singletons; the top ten hold around 13%. Points on this clone: What it binds is not known.

V lost 4 bases, J lost 6 bases, and 10 bases lay in between. Germline assignment: CDR1 SNHLY and CDR2 FYNNEI. The CDR3 totals 13 residues. Specified treatment: oral pan-JAK inhibitor, 5-10 mg twice daily. Collection of lesional scalp punch biopsies and peripheral blood was performed in alopecia areata patients. Study-wide results and limits: Across lesional scalp, and particularly alopecia totalis/universalis, clonality surpassed that of normal scalp.

Sequences were derived from CD8+ T cells sorted from blood, sampled at week 24, from a patient treated with tofacitinib. The chain recombines TRBV2 with TRBJ2-1; D is possibly TRBD1 or TRBD2 (5 bases each). This receptor was taken from a human donor with alopecia areata. This CDR3 reads CASSAGRTNEQFF. The CDR3 nucleotides are TGTGCCAGCAGTGCGGGACGGACCAATGAGCAGTTCTTC.